The present entry profiles one T cell receptor (beta chain) with its context. Its cognate antigen has yet to be identified. No clone much larger than this one lies a single base away; base qualities are absent. From its cysteine to its phenylalanine, the CDR3 spans 15 amino acids. CDR3 DNA only is kept here, 45 bases in frame from base 1. RNA was extracted using the RNeasy kit, and about 0.5 to 1 microgram was reverse transcribed with random hexamers. TCR beta CDR3 regions were amplified with the immunoSEQ multiplex PCR assay covering 54 Vbeta and 13 Jbeta segments. To correct PCR amplification bias, a synthetic template baseline was used for both primer optimization and computational correction. As for the authors' bioinformatics: Reads were annotated to V, D and J genes according to IMGT and were analyzed with immunoSEQ Analyzer, with only productive sequences retained. Clonality was calculated as one minus the Shannon entropy normalized by log2 of the number of productive unique sequences. For each patient and control, public and private clones were evaluated among the 100 most prevalent clones. Clones were defined as Susac-specific if absent from the healthy and MS cohorts, from under 1,200 published viral clones and from other ImmuneACCESS disease sequences. TCRdb ran its own pipeline on the public reads, namely fastp trimming at Q25 and MiXCR clone calling, and kept in-frame beta chains. Each CDR3 protein appears once, grouped with its most common genes and DNA. TCRdb assigned the V and J calls; the authors' analysis was not used. This sample is represented by 250,000 to 300,000 distinct CDR3 sequences; around 89% of them were singletons. The ten top clones hold around 0.2% of the sample.

Peripheral blood CD8+ and CD4+ T cells from healthy donors, Susac syndrome patients and multiple sclerosis patients were profiled by high-throughput TCR beta sequencing. Treatment-naive patients with stable or active relapsing-remitting disease fulfilling revised McDonald criteria were used as multiple sclerosis controls. Bulk CD8+ and CD4+ T cells were purified by magnetic negative isolation, while CD8+ TEMRA cells were enriched using FACS. Blood was collected in EDTA tubes and processed within 24 hours, with PBMCs isolated through density gradient centrifugation. PBMCs intended for TCR sequencing were frozen in liquid nitrogen and were later thawed in a 37 degrees C water bath. Purity of sorted or isolated CD4+, CD8+ and CD8+ TEMRA cells was at least 90%. This sample was taken from a study of CD8 T cells in Susac syndrome (dated by TCRdb to the late 2010s). A note on the overall study: Repertoire sequencing was used to test whether CD8+ T cell activation and differentiation in Susac syndrome was antigen driven. CD8+ T cell repertoire clonality was compared between some 13 healthy donors, approximately 14 Susac syndrome patients and around 15 multiple sclerosis patients. Here is what the overall study found, with its caveats: The number of individuals in the TCR sequencing and HLA analysis was acknowledged as relatively small.

The sequence links TRBV21-1 to TRBJ1-5; TRBD1, the table's D call, was not compared with the DNA. TRBV21-1 is a documented pseudogene. The sample taken for sequencing was CD8+ T cells from PBMCs. This TCR was recovered from a human donor with multiple sclerosis. The CDR3 protein sequence reads: CASTNTGGSNQPQHF. The nucleotide sequence is TGTGCCAGCACCAATACAGGGGGAAGCAATCAGCCCCAGCATTTT.